The 15 T cell receptor beta chains given below trace back to one sample, sequenced in a study of metastatic and nonmetastatic thyroid tumors. Treatment of any kind had been given to no patient before thyroid surgery. TCRdb reanalyzed the PCR reads via MiXCR. The sample has under 5,000 clones; approximately 32% are singletons. Input material: adjacent normal tissue. The source of these receptors is a female donor with papillary thyroid cancer or a benign thyroid nodule (not recorded which). Some clones in this sample may be carry-over from other donors' samples.

By sample fraction, this clone is medium-sized (0.01 to 0.1%). The chain carries TRBV7-8 and TRBJ2-7, with D possibly matching TRBD2 (6 bases). The CDR3 spans 14 residues. V was shortened by 10 bases and J by 3 bases, with 19 bases between the two germline ends. Germline values: CDR1 SGHVS, CDR2 FQNEAQ. This chain's CDR3 is CATFRLEENYEQYF. The CDR3 bases are TGTGCCACCTTCCGACTAGAAGAAAACTACGAGCAGTACTTC.

This clone was recorded a few times. The J gene is TRBJ2-3, the V gene TRBV6-1; 13 bases align to TRBD2. The CDR3 runs 16 residues. Trimming removed 2 bases from V and 4 bases from J; junction bases left unmatched: 3. Germline lookup yields CDR1 MNHNS and CDR2 SASEGT. The CDR3 DNA follows: TGTGCCAGCAGTGAATGGACTAGCGGGAGCTCAGATACGCAGTATTTT. Residues: CASSEWTSGSSDTQYF.

By frequency in the sample, this clone is large. The chain uses TRBV30 and TRBJ1-6, with 8 nucleotides matching TRBD1. V dropped 3 bases and J dropped 7; count of bases not matched to a gene: 11. There are 16 residues in the CDR3. Germline lookup yields CDR1 GTSNPN and CDR2 SVGIG (reference sequence). The CDR3 DNA sequence: TGTGCCTGGAGGGGGGACCCGGGACAGGAGAATTCACCCCTCCACTTT. Protein sequence: CAWRGDPGQENSPLHF.

The chain combines TRBV2 with TRBJ2-7; maybe TRBD1 (5 bases). The germline V and J ends were trimmed by 5 bases and 3 bases, with 8 bases remaining between them. Germline V CDR1 and CDR2: SNHLY, FYNNEI. This CDR3 comprises 12 residues. The CDR3 loop reads CASSPRDYEQYF. The CDR3 coding sequence is TGTGCCAGCAGTCCCAGGGACTACGAGCAGTACTTC. Drawing the rest from reference TRBV2 and TRBJ2-7, the complete variable domain is EPEVTQTPSHQVTQMGQEVILRCVPISNHLYFYWYRQILGQKVEFLVSFYNNEISEKSEIFDDQFSVERPDGSNFTLKIRSTKLEDSAMYFCASSPRDYEQYFGPGTRLTVT.

The chain has TRBV12-5 and TRBJ2-7; TRBD1 or TRBD2 may be the D gene (5 bases each). Trimming took 10 bases from V and 4 from J, leaving 23 bases between them. The CDR3 contains 15 residues. Germline CDR1 is LGHNT and CDR2 is FRNRAP. The CDR3, as DNA: TGTGCTATTGGATTGGGCCCGGGACGAGGTTACGAGCAGTACTTC. Translated, it gives CAIGLGPGRGYEQYF.

This clone is classed as medium-sized (0.01 to 0.1%). This chain connects TRBV7-3 to TRBJ2-1; tentative D call: TRBD2 (6 bases). The CDR3 loop spans 13 amino acids. CDR1 is SGHTA, CDR2 FQGTGA, per germline. Deletions cut 5 bases from V and 5 bases from J, with 10 bases between. CDR3 loop: CASSLIADNEQFF. In nucleotides, the CDR3 is TGTGCCAGCAGCCTAATAGCGGACAATGAGCAGTTCTTC. Based on the CDR3 plus reference TRBV7-3 and TRBJ2-1, the full variable domain is GAGVSQTPSNKVTEKGKYVELRCDPISGHTALYWYRQSLGQGPEFLIYFQGTGAADDSGLPNDRFFAVRPEGSVSTLKIQRTERGDSAVYLCASSLIADNEQFFGPGTRLTVL.

This clone was seen a handful of times. The rearrangement uses TRBV6-8 and TRBJ2-7; 7 nucleotides line up with TRBD1. V lost 8 bases, J lost 3 bases, and 10 bases stayed unmatched. This CDR3 comprises 14 residues. Germline loops: CDR1 MNHGY, CDR2 SAAAGT. The chain's CDR3 is CASGSPQGIYEQYF. CDR3 sequence (DNA): TGTGCCAGCGGCTCCCCACAGGGGATCTACGAGCAGTACTTC.

This clone was counted only a few times. V and J are TRBV12-3 or TRBV12-4 and TRBJ2-7; D uncertain. Trimming took off 5 bases at V and 4 bases at J, with 6 bases between the two ends. The CDR3 runs to 11 residues. CDR3 region: CASSLLYEQYF. Written as DNA, the CDR3 is TGTGCCAGCAGTCTCTTATACGAGCAGTACTTC.

The chain carries TRBV19 and TRBJ2-7; D ambiguous. Germline V lookup: CDR1 LNHDA, CDR2 SQIVND (reference sequence). The CDR3 extends over 12 amino acids. Trimming removed 5 bases at V and 3 bases at J, with 8 bases between. CDR3 bases: TGTGCCAGTAGTGAGGACGGCTACGAGCAGTACTTC. Amino acid sequence: CASSEDGYEQYF.

The table lists this clone with a few counts. V gene TRBV6-1 combines with J gene TRBJ1-3; tentative D call: TRBD1 (5 bases). CDR3 length equals 15 residues. V was clipped by 7 bases and J by 0 bases, with 13 bases between them. Germline CDR1 reads MNHNS; CDR2 reads SASEGT. The CDR3 is CASTLRGSSGNTIYF. The CDR3, as DNA: TGTGCCAGCACCCTACGGGGGAGCTCTGGAAACACCATATATTTT.

Many counts were recorded for this clone. Other DNA sequences within the sample encode an identical CDR3. This sequence joins TRBV29-1 and TRBJ1-2; possibly TRBD1 for D (5 bases). The CDR3 runs to 13 residues. The V end was cut by 0 bases, the J end by 4 bases, with 9 bases between. The germline CDR1 and CDR2 sequences are SQVTM and ANQGSEA. The CDR3 nucleotides are TGCAGCGTTGAAGAGGCGGGGGGCTATGGCTACACCTTC. This translates into CSVEEAGGYGYTF.

The chain combines TRBV6-4 with TRBJ1-2, with D possibly TRBD1 on 5 matching bases. This CDR3 is built from 13 residues. Germline loops: CDR1 MRHNA, CDR2 SNTAGT. Trimming removed 5 bases at V and 8 bases at J, with 15 bases between. CDR3 in DNA: TGTGCCAGCAGTAACGGTAGGGGTGGAGGCTACACCTTC. The encoded protein is CASSNGRGGGYTF.

The chain employs TRBV19 and TRBJ2-3; D perhaps matches TRBD2 (6 bases). Trimming stripped 5 bases from V and 4 bases from J, with 19 bases between. Germline V gives CDR1 LNHDA, CDR2 SQIVND (reference sequence). This CDR3 has 16 residues. CDR3 DNA: TGTGCCAGTAGTCATCACGGGAGTGGGCCCCCAGATACGCAGTATTTT. Translation gives CASSHHGSGPPDTQYF. Full variable domain (outside the CDR3, taken from reference TRBV19 and TRBJ2-3): DGGITQSPKYLFRKEGQNVTLSCEQNLNHDAMYWYRQDPGQGLRLIYYSQIVNDFQKGDIAEGYSVSREKKESFPLTVTSAQKNPTAFYLCASSHHGSGPPDTQYFGPGTRLTVL.

V gene TRBV11-2 combines with J gene TRBJ2-7, with D maybe TRBD2 (6 bases). Per germline, CDR1 SGHAT and CDR2 FQNNGV. The CDR3 length is 14 residues. V was clipped by 4 bases and J by 3 bases, with 13 bases between them. CDR3 nucleotide sequence: TGTGCCAGCAGCTATGTTCAGGGAGGCTACGAGCAGTACTTC. Translated, it gives CASSYVQGGYEQYF.

This clone was counted only a few times. The rearrangement joins TRBV7-2 to TRBJ1-1; D is ambiguous. V lost 7 bases, J lost 4 bases, and 7 bases lay in between. Germline V lookup: CDR1 SGHTA, CDR2 FQGNSA. This CDR3 region has 11 residues. The CDR3 loop is CASTSSTEAFF. CDR3 nucleotides: TGTGCCAGCACATCTAGCACTGAAGCTTTCTTT. Drawing the rest from reference TRBV7-2 and TRBJ1-1, the complete variable domain is GAGVSQSPSNKVTEKGKDVELRCDPISGHTALYWYRQSLGQGLEFLIYFQGNSAPDKSGLPSDRFSAERTGGSVSTLTIQRTQQEDSAVYLCASTSSTEAFFGQGTRLTVV.